This entry lists 18 T cell receptor beta chains sequenced from one sample in a study of OX40 agonist ivuxolimab in advanced cancers. The library came from the immunoSEQ multiplex PCR assay. This is the immuneACCESS table as TCRdb keeps it, with only in-frame sequences that have V and J called. A part of the clones is gone; compared with another copy, unresolved V genes explain less than half, and the rest is unexplained. The sample profile shows under 60,000 clones; 80% to 90% of them were found once. 5% to 6% of the sample comes from the top ten. The sample was CD4+ or CD8+ T cells sorted from blood, taken in a trial of the OX40 agonist ivuxolimab. These receptors all come from an adult with an advanced solid tumor such as melanoma, head and neck, liver or kidney cancer.

The chain combines TRBV6-6 with TRBJ1-2; D is undetermined. The CDR3 runs 13 residues. Germline CDR1 MNHNY, CDR2 SVGAGI (reference sequence). The V end was cut by 6 bases, the J end by 2 bases, with 10 bases between. Here the CDR3 DNA reads TGTGCCAGCAGCCGGGGAGAAAACTATGGCTACACCTTC. It is translated as CASSRGENYGYTF.

This chain joins TRBV10-3 and TRBJ2-1, with a possible D match to TRBD2 (5 bases). The CDR3 consists of 14 residues. Germline CDR1 reads ENHRY; CDR2 reads SYGVKD. Between the trimmed V and J ends, which lost 7 bases and 4 bases, there was a span of 14 bases. CDR3 nucleotide sequence: TGTGCCATCACGGCGCGGGCCCCGTACAATGAGCAGTTCTTC. Its protein product is CAITARAPYNEQFF.

This chain links TRBV10-3 with TRBJ2-1; D may match TRBD1 or TRBD2 (5 bases each). CDR1 and CDR2 from the germline V gene are ENHRY and SYGVKD. The V gene lost 3 bases and the J gene lost 1 base, with 7 bases spanning the gap. The CDR3 is 14 residues long. The CDR3 sequence: CAISDGGSYNEQFF. Written as DNA, the CDR3 is TGTGCCATCAGTGATGGGGGATCCTACAATGAGCAGTTCTTC.

The chain has TRBV28 and TRBJ2-7; D gene unclear. This CDR3 region has 12 residues. The V gene lost 1 base and the J gene lost 4 bases, with 5 bases spanning the gap. CDR1 is MDHEN and CDR2 is SYDVKM in the germline V gene. The CDR3 DNA reads TGTGCCAGCAGTTTATCCAATTACGAGCAGTACTTC. Encoded protein: CASSLSNYEQYF.

V usage is TRBV30 and J usage is TRBJ2-2; 14 positions match TRBD2. Germline V gives CDR1 GTSNPN, CDR2 SVGIG (reference sequence). The ends lost 3 bases at V and 2 bases at J; junction bases unmatched: 11. This CDR3 is 19 amino acids long. CDR3 sequence: CAWSRGLTSGRANTGELFF. Here the CDR3 DNA reads TGTGCCTGGAGCCGGGGATTGACTAGCGGGAGGGCCAACACCGGGGAGCTGTTTTTT.

CDR3 loop: CASSETVRVSNQPQHF. CDR3 DNA: TGTGCCAGCAGTGAAACGGTCCGCGTGAGCAATCAGCCCCAGCATTTT. The chain couples TRBV6-1 to TRBJ1-5; D is uncertain. Germline CDR1 MNHNS, CDR2 SASEGT. Trimming cost V 2 bases and J 1 base, with 12 bases left between them. This CDR3 comprises 16 residues.

The chain carries TRBV7-9 and TRBJ2-7; 7 nucleotides align to TRBD1. Germline V gene lookup returns CDR1 SEHNR and CDR2 FQNEAQ (reference sequence). The CDR3 extends over 13 amino acids. The trim removed 5 bases at V and 2 bases at J, leaving 3 bases unmatched. The CDR3 coding sequence is TGTGCCAGCAGCAGGGACAGCACCTACGAGCAGTACTTC. The encoded protein is CASSRDSTYEQYF.

The chain joins TRBV5-8 to TRBJ2-7; D unclear. The length of the CDR3 is 13 residues. V was shortened by 4 bases and J by 0 bases, with 8 bases between the two germline ends. From germline, CDR1 is SGHTS and CDR2 YDEGEE. CDR3 sequence reads: CASSVGGSYEQYF. The CDR3 DNA reads TGTGCCAGCAGCGTCGGTGGCTCCTACGAGCAGTACTTC.

The rearrangement uses TRBV19 and TRBJ1-1; TRBD1 agrees at 8 bases. Germline V lookup: CDR1 LNHDA, CDR2 SQIVND (reference sequence). This CDR3 contains 15 residues. Losses at the gene ends were 4 bases for V and 6 bases for J; bases not matched to a gene: 10. As DNA, the CDR3 is TGTGCCAGTAGTACCCCCGACAGGGGTGTCTCTGAAGCTTTCTTT. It encodes CASSTPDRGVSEAFF.

V is TRBV16 and J is TRBJ2-1, with TRBD2 as a possible D gene (5 bases). The CDR3 is 13 residues long. V was clipped by 2 bases and J by 10 bases, with 12 bases between them. The V gene's germline CDR1 is KGHSY and CDR2 FQNENV. In DNA form, the CDR3 reads TGTGCCAGCAGCCAAGACGGGGTGGGAGAGCAGTTCTTC. Its protein product is CASSQDGVGEQFF.

V and J are TRBV7-3 and TRBJ1-5, with D perhaps TRBD1 (5 bases). The CDR3 is 17 amino acids. V lost 9 bases, J lost 1 base, and 22 bases lay in between. The germline V gene encodes CDR1 SGHTA and CDR2 FQGTGA. CDR3 in DNA: TGTGCCAGTTTGTACACGACAGTGCCGATCAGCAATCAGCCCCAGCATTTT. It is translated as CASLYTTVPISNQPQHF.

The chain uses TRBV28 and TRBJ1-2; D gene unclear. Looked up from germline, CDR1 is MDHEN and CDR2 is SYDVKM. Trimming left V 5 bases short and J 5 bases short, with 12 bases between. The CDR3 is made up of 13 amino acids. Written as DNA, the CDR3 is TGTGCCAGCAGTGAGCCGGTCCTATATGGCTACACCTTC. Residues: CASSEPVLYGYTF.

The gene calls are TRBV18 and TRBJ2-3; D remains ambiguous. The CDR3 spans 13 residues. CDR1 and CDR2 from the germline V gene are KGHSH and LQKENI. With 4 bases removed from V and 5 bases from J, the gap between germline ends came to 10 bases. The CDR3 region is CASSQPTRDTQYF. CDR3 nucleotide sequence: TGTGCCAGCTCACAACCTACTCGAGATACGCAGTATTTT.

The chain combines TRBV7-2 with TRBJ1-2; TRBD1 might be the D (6 bases). CDR3 length equals 14 residues. The germline V gene has CDR1 SGHTA and CDR2 FQGNSA. The V end was cut by 5 bases, the J end by 8 bases, with 18 bases between. The CDR3 DNA sequence: TGTGCCAGCAGCAGCCCGACGGGGGCGAGAGGCTACACCTTC. Translation gives CASSSPTGARGYTF.

The chain recombines TRBV7-2 with TRBJ2-2; D may match TRBD1 or TRBD2 (5 bases each). CDR1 and CDR2 from the germline V gene are SGHTA and FQGNSA. This CDR3 is 14 amino acids long. Trimming removed 10 bases from V and 0 bases from J, with 12 bases in between. CDR3: CAIRDPSNTGELFF. In nucleotides, the CDR3 is TGTGCCATCCGGGACCCCTCGAACACCGGGGAGCTGTTTTTT. The complete variable domain, with remaining parts taken from reference TRBV7-2 and TRBJ2-2, reads GAGVSQSPSNKVTEKGKDVELRCDPISGHTALYWYRQSLGQGLEFLIYFQGNSAPDKSGLPSDRFSAERTGGSVSTLTIQRTQQEDSAVYLCAIRDPSNTGELFFGEGSRLTVL.

This chain connects TRBV4-3 to TRBJ2-3; 16 positions match TRBD2. The CDR3 is made up of 18 amino acids. Germline CDR1 is LGHNA and CDR2 is YSLEER. The V and J ends lost 2 bases and 3 bases, in that order; junction bases with no gene match: 5. Written as DNA, the CDR3 is TGCGCCAGCAGCCAACTGCCGGGACTAGCGGGAGGGACAGATACGCAGTATTTT. Its protein product is CASSQLPGLAGGTDTQYF.

The V call is TRBV20-1, the J call TRBJ2-3; no clear D. The CDR3 is made up of 11 amino acids. The ends were cut back, 0 bases at V and 6 bases at J, with 4 bases in the middle. CDR1 is DFQATT, CDR2 SNEGSKA, per germline (reference sequence). CDR3 amino acids: CSAREGDTQYF. The CDR3 DNA is TGCAGTGCTAGAGAGGGGGATACGCAGTATTTT.

This rearrangement joins TRBV7-2 to TRBJ2-3, with 9 bases lining up with TRBD2. CDR1 and CDR2 from the germline V gene are SGHTA and FQGNSA. The junction had 9 bases not matched to a gene; V was cut back by 5 bases and J by 0 bases. The CDR3 is 17 residues long. In DNA form, the CDR3 reads TGTGCCAGCAGCCCAATCCCTACTAGCGGGAGCACAGATACGCAGTATTTT. Amino acid sequence: CASSPIPTSGSTDTQYF. The variable domain in full, with the rest retrieved from reference TRBV7-2 and TRBJ2-3, is GAGVSQSPSNKVTEKGKDVELRCDPISGHTALYWYRQSLGQGLEFLIYFQGNSAPDKSGLPSDRFSAERTGGSVSTLTIQRTQQEDSAVYLCASSPIPTSGSTDTQYFGPGTRLTVL.